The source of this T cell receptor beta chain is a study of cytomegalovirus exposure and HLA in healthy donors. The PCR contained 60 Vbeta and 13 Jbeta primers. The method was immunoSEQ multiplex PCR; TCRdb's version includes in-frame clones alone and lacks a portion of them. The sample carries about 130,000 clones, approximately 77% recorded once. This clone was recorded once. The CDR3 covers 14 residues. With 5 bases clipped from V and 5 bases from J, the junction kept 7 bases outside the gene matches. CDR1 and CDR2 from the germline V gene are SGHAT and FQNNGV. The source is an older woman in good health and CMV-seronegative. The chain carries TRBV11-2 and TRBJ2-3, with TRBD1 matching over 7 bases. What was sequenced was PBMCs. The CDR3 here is CASSLRQGVDTQYF. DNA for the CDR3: TGTGCCAGCAGCCTCAGACAGGGCGTAGATACGCAGTATTTT.